Listed below are T cell receptor beta chains from one sample, sequenced in a study of Ad26.COV2.S vaccination and SARS-CoV-2 variants. Only in-frame clones appear in the TCRdb table, and some are missing; sequencing was by immunoSEQ multiplex PCR. The sample has roughly 380,000 clones; about 85% are singletons. The material was peripheral blood, obtained in a trial of Ad26.COV2.S vaccine versus placebo. Source of these receptors: a person aged 18-65 years who received the Ad26.COV2.S COVID-19 vaccine or a placebo. The CDR3 runs from the conserved cysteine through the conserved F or W. D genes are given only for firm matches. Clone size is stated in some rows and not others, as once, few, many or a class when expanded.

TGTGCCAGCAGCCGGACAGTGATGTATGGCTACACCTTC,CASSRTVMYGYTF,-,TRBJ1-2,-,13,TRBV28
TGTGCCAGCAGCCCGGACAGGATTAATGAAAAACTGTTTTTT,CASSPDRINEKLFF,-,TRBJ1-4,-,14,TRBV21-1
TGTGCCAGCAGTGAGGGCAGGACCACCCAAGAGACCCAGTACTTC,CASSEGRTTQETQYF,-,TRBJ2-5,-,15,TRBV25-1
TGTGCCTGGAGTGTACAGGGTGGGGAAAAACTGTTTTTT,CAWSVQGGEKLFF,-,TRBJ1-4,-,13,TRBV30
TGCGCCAGCAGCCAAGATGATTGGGGGGCCGGTAACAGTGTAGAGACCCAGTACTTC,CASSQDDWGAGNSVETQYF,-,TRBJ2-5,-,19,TRBV4-3
TGTGCCAGCAGGACCCCGGGACTAGTTTGGGATACGCAGTATTTT,CASRTPGLVWDTQYF,-,TRBJ2-3,TRBD2,15,TRBV28
TGCGCCAGCAGCCAATTTCCCGGGACTAGCGGGAACAATGAGCAGTTCTTC,CASSQFPGTSGNNEQFF,-,TRBJ2-1,TRBD2,17,TRBV4-3
TGTGCCAGTAGTATAGACCTAAGCGTTAACTATGGCTACACCTTC,CASSIDLSVNYGYTF,-,TRBJ1-2,-,15,TRBV19
TGTGCCAGCCAGGAAAACTCTGGAAACACCATATATTTT,CASQENSGNTIYF,-,TRBJ1-3,-,13,TRBV12-3/TRBV12-4
TGTGCCAGTAGTTCCACAGGGTCTTCGTACGAGCAGTACTTC,CASSSTGSSYEQYF,-,TRBJ2-7,-,14,TRBV19
TGCGCCAGCAGCCAAGGACTAGGGCCCTACAATGAGCAGTTCTTC,CASSQGLGPYNEQFF,-,TRBJ2-1,TRBD2,15,TRBV5-1
TGTGCCAGCAGCGCCGGGACTCCGGGAGAGCAGTTCTTC,CASSAGTPGEQFF,once,TRBJ2-1,-,13,TRBV9
TGTGCCAGCAGCACAGGGTCGAATGCCATGAACACTGAAGCTTTCTTT,CASSTGSNAMNTEAFF,-,TRBJ1-1,-,16,TRBV2
TGTGCCAGCTCACCCACGACAGGGTTGGAGACCCAGTACTTC,CASSPTTGLETQYF,-,TRBJ2-5,TRBD1,14,TRBV18
TGTGCCAGCAGTCCAACCCTGGGGCCCTCTCATGGTTCACCCCTCCACTTT,CASSPTLGPSHGSPLHF,few,TRBJ1-6,-,17,TRBV6-6
TGTGCCAGCAGCTTAGAGGGGGGGCGCAACCGGGAGACCCAGTACTTC,CASSLEGGRNRETQYF,-,TRBJ2-5,-,16,TRBV7-9
TGTGCCAGCAGCTTAGCGGTGGGCACCGGGGAGCTGTTTTTT,CASSLAVGTGELFF,-,TRBJ2-2,-,14,TRBV7-6